The 32 T cell receptor beta chains below were found in one sample sequenced in a study of cytomegalovirus exposure and HLA in healthy donors. Amplification used 60 Vbeta primers and 13 Jbeta primers. Method: immunoSEQ multiplex PCR; TCRdb's copy keeps in-frame clones and lacks some. The sample has roughly 180,000 clones; nearly 80% are singletons. Sequencing was carried out using PBMCs. The source of these receptors is a man aged 45 to 65 in good health and CMV-seropositive.

V usage is TRBV4-1 and J usage is TRBJ2-7; 8 nucleotides match TRBD1. There are 19 residues in the CDR3. The V gene's germline CDR1 is MGHRA and CDR2 YSYEKL. J gave up 0 bases and V 0 bases, and 13 bases lay outside the gene matches. CDR3 sequence: CASSQEWETGASSSYEQYF. The CDR3 DNA reads TGCGCCAGCAGCCAAGAGTGGGAGACAGGGGCATCGAGCTCCTACGAGCAGTACTTC.

This rearrangement joins TRBV7-9 to TRBJ2-2; 10 bases align to TRBD2. CDR1 is SEHNR and CDR2 is FQNEAQ in the germline V gene (reference sequence). V trimming: 5 bases; J trimming: 3 bases; junction bases outside the gene matches: 9. The CDR3 extends over 17 amino acids. This CDR3 reads CASSPSSGGGHTGELFF. The CDR3 nucleotides read TGTGCCAGCAGCCCCTCCAGCGGGGGGGGCCACACCGGGGAGCTGTTTTTT.

This chain joins TRBV7-9 and TRBJ1-6; 8 bases agree with TRBD1. Losses at the gene ends were 4 bases for V and 7 bases for J; bases not matched to a gene: 12. The CDR3 is 17 amino acids. Germline CDR1 SEHNR, CDR2 FQNEAQ (reference sequence). The DNA of the CDR3 is TGTGCCAGCAGCTACCCGTCGTCCAGGACAGGGAATTCACCCCTCCACTTT. Its translation: CASSYPSSRTGNSPLHF.

Concerning this clone itself: The junction and the germline gene differ at one end; a read error may be behind it. CDR3 protein: CASSLGQGVRGANVLTF. DNA of the CDR3: TGTGCCAGCAGCCTAGGACAGGGGGTGAGGGGGGCCAACGTCCTGACTTTC. J is TRBJ2-6 and V is TRBV13, with TRBD1 matching over 10 bases. The CDR3 has 17 amino acids. Looked up from germline, CDR1 is PRHDT and CDR2 is FYEKMQ (reference sequence).

This rearrangement joins TRBV6-5 to TRBJ1-2, with 11 bases that match TRBD1. Germline assignment: CDR1 MNHEY and CDR2 SVGAGI. CDR3 length equals 15 residues. The ends lost 2 bases at V and 8 bases at J; junction bases unmatched: 7. In DNA form, the CDR3 reads TGTGCCAGCAGTTACACTGGACAGGGGGCGGGAGGCTACACCTTC. Protein: CASSYTGQGAGGYTF.

The J gene is TRBJ1-5, the V gene TRBV2; tentative D call: TRBD1 (6 bases). The CDR3 length is 14 residues. V was shortened by 6 bases and J by 3 bases, with 12 bases between the two germline ends. Per the germline V gene, CDR1 is SNHLY and CDR2 is FYNNEI. In nucleotides, the CDR3 is TGTGCCAGCAGACCGGACAGTTACAATCAGCCCCAGCATTTT. Translation: CASRPDSYNQPQHF.

The chain couples TRBV4-1 to TRBJ2-7; D perhaps matches TRBD2 (6 bases). CDR1 and CDR2 (germline): MGHRA, YSYEKL. CDR3 length: 14 residues. V was shortened by 3 bases and J by 3 bases, with 12 bases between the two germline ends. The CDR3 protein is CASSQGRTNYEQYF. Here the CDR3 DNA reads TGCGCCAGCAGCCAGGGGAGGACCAACTACGAGCAGTACTTC.

The rearrangement joins TRBV15 to TRBJ1-5; D perhaps matches TRBD1 (5 bases). This CDR3 is built from 20 residues. Trimming left V 4 bases short and J 9 bases short, with 34 bases between. Germline CDR1 LNHNV, CDR2 YYDKDF (reference sequence). CDR3 sequence (DNA): TGTGCCACCAGCACGAGCGGGACCTGGGGCAGACAACCCCGGGTTTGGCCCCAGCATTTT. Its translation is CATSTSGTWGRQPRVWPQHF. The whole variable domain, filled in from reference TRBV15 and TRBJ1-5, reads DAMVIQNPRYQVTQFGKPVTLSCSQTLNHNVMYWYQQKSSQAPKLLFHYYDKDFNNEADTPDNFQSRRPNTSFCFLDIRSPGLGDTAMYLCATSTSGTWGRQPRVWPQHFGDGTRLSIL.

The CDR3 DNA follows: TGTGCCAGCAGTGACCCAATTCCTCCGGGACTAGCGGAAACAGATACGCAGTATTTT. Protein product: CASSDPIPPGLAETDTQYF. The chain combines TRBV6-4 with TRBJ2-3, with 11 bases matching TRBD2. The germline CDR1 and CDR2 sequences are MRHNA and SNTAGT. This CDR3 spans 19 amino acids. V lost 2 bases to trimming and J lost 3 bases; unmatched junction nucleotides: 13.

The chain recombines TRBV4-2 with TRBJ1-5, with D uncertain. The V end was cut by 0 bases, the J end by 0 bases, with 12 bases between. The CDR3 loop spans 17 amino acids. Germline V gives CDR1 LGHNA, CDR2 YNFKEQ. CDR3 nucleotide sequence: TGTGCCAGCAGCCAAGATCCCTATGGTAATAGCAATCAGCCCCAGCATTTT. The encoded protein is CASSQDPYGNSNQPQHF.

To note about this clone: Mismatch with germline at one junction end may stem from a read error. The sample contains more than one DNA sequence encoding this CDR3. The chain couples TRBV5-1 to TRBJ2-3, with 11 nucleotides matching TRBD1. The CDR3 is 17 amino acids. Per the germline V gene, CDR1 is SGHRS and CDR2 is YFSETQ. The CDR3 is CASSPMDRGPDTDTQYF. The CDR3 bases are TGCGCCAGCAGCCCGATGGACAGGGGGCCCGACACAGATACGCAATATTTT.

V usage is TRBV15 and J usage is TRBJ2-3; tentatively, D is TRBD1 (6 bases). Germline V CDR1 and CDR2: LNHNV, YYDKDF (reference sequence). The CDR3 is made up of 15 amino acids. V dropped 8 bases and J dropped 2 bases, with 17 bases sitting between them. The CDR3 DNA reads TGTGCCACCCGTAGGACAGATGGAATCACAGATACGCAGTATTTT. It specifies CATRRTDGITDTQYF.

This clone was counted a few times. V usage is TRBV10-1 and J usage is TRBJ2-1; D possibly corresponds to TRBD2 (6 bases). Trimming removed 5 bases at V and 6 bases at J, with 11 bases between. This CDR3 spans 13 amino acids. Per the germline V gene, CDR1 is WNHNN and CDR2 is SYGVQD (reference sequence). The DNA of the CDR3 is TGCGCCAGCAGTACGGGACTTTCCAATGAGCAGTTCTTC. Encoded protein: CASSTGLSNEQFF.

The chain uses TRBV13 and TRBJ2-7; 9 bases agree with TRBD1. Trimming at V came to 4 bases and at J to 0 bases, leaving 1 base not matched to a gene. Germline CDR1 reads PRHDT; CDR2 reads FYEKMQ (reference sequence). The CDR3 is 14 amino acids. Here the CDR3 DNA reads TGTGCCAGCAGCTGGGGACAGGGCTCCTACGAGCAGTACTTC. Its translation is CASSWGQGSYEQYF.

The chain combines TRBV7-9 with TRBJ1-4, with 7 bases aligning to TRBD1. The V gene end was trimmed by 5 bases and the J gene end by 0 bases; junction bases not matched to a gene: 6. This CDR3 is built from 16 residues. Germline lookup yields CDR1 SEHNR and CDR2 FQNEAQ (reference sequence). The CDR3 reads CASSQTGQTTNEKLFF. The DNA for the CDR3 is TGTGCCAGCAGCCAAACGGGACAGACAACTAATGAAAAACTGTTTTTT.

The chain employs TRBV5-8 and TRBJ2-7; TRBD1 might be the D (5 bases). V lost 0 bases to trimming and J lost 5 bases, with 15 bases between them. CDR1 is SGHTS, CDR2 YDEGEE, per germline. This CDR3 comprises 15 residues. The CDR3 reads CASSLDLAGWNEQYV. The CDR3 coding sequence is TGTGCCAGCAGCTTGGATTTGGCAGGGTGGAACGAGCAGTACGTC.

V usage is TRBV6-1 and J usage is TRBJ1-6; D is uncertain. The CDR3 runs to 15 residues. Germline assignment: CDR1 MNHNS and CDR2 SASEGT. With 6 bases removed from V and 8 bases from J, the gap between germline ends came to 17 bases. In nucleotides, the CDR3 is TGTGCCAGCAGGAGGAGCCCCCAGATGGATTCACCCCTCCACTTT. Its translation: CASRRSPQMDSPLHF.

V usage is TRBV6-6 and J usage is TRBJ1-5; tentative D call: TRBD1 (6 bases). CDR1 and CDR2 from the germline V gene are MNHNY and SVGAGI (reference sequence). V was cut by 5 bases and J by 0 bases, with 11 bases left in between. The CDR3 runs to 15 residues. CDR3 sequence reads: CASSRTADSNQPQHF. CDR3 nucleotides: TGTGCCAGCAGTAGGACAGCAGATAGCAATCAGCCCCAGCATTTT.

CDR3 DNA: TGCAGTGCTACCAGGTCGAATGAGCAGTTCTTC. Its translation: CSATRSNEQFF. This rearrangement joins TRBV20-1 to TRBJ2-1; D ambiguous. Trimming left V 4 bases short and J 7 bases short, with 8 bases between. Per germline, CDR1 DFQATT and CDR2 SNEGSKA (reference sequence). The CDR3 extends over 11 amino acids.

This chain joins TRBV6-5 and TRBJ2-5; 9 bases match TRBD2. CDR1 is MNHEY and CDR2 is SVGAGI in the germline V gene. Unmatched junction bases numbered 7, after V lost 3 bases and J lost 2 bases. The length of the CDR3 is 16 residues. The CDR3: CASSYMWRGGQETQYF. The CDR3 nucleotides read TGTGCCAGCAGTTATATGTGGCGGGGGGGACAAGAGACCCAGTACTTC.

This clone was recorded a few times. V gene TRBV28 combines with J gene TRBJ1-2; D is possibly TRBD1 (6 bases). This CDR3 region has 16 residues. The V end was cut by 6 bases, the J end by 2 bases, with 19 bases between. CDR1 MDHEN and CDR2 SYDVKM come from the germline V gene. CDR3 sequence reads: CASRIGTSPSNYGYTF. For the CDR3, the DNA is TGTGCCAGCAGGATCGGGACATCTCCTTCAAACTATGGCTACACCTTC.

This sequence joins TRBV7-8 and TRBJ1-1; 8 nucleotides match TRBD1. Germline loops: CDR1 SGHVS, CDR2 FQNEAQ. The CDR3 is 20 residues long. V gave up 1 base and J gave up 5 bases; unmatched junction bases: 21. The CDR3, as DNA: TGTGCCAGCAGCTTAGTCCTGGGGGCCAACAGGGGGTCGTCGGATACTGAAGCTTTCTTT. Translation gives CASSLVLGANRGSSDTEAFF.

The chain recombines TRBV5-1 with TRBJ2-5; D gene unclear. The CDR3 totals 14 residues. The V gene's germline CDR1 is SGHRS and CDR2 YFSETQ. V lost 4 bases and J 0 bases, leaving 10 bases between the germline ends. CDR3 residues: CASSLQQYQETQYF. In DNA, the CDR3 is TGCGCCAGCAGCCTCCAACAGTACCAAGAGACCCAGTACTTC.

The chain is built from TRBV6-5 and TRBJ2-2; 7 nucleotides match TRBD2. Germline V gene lookup returns CDR1 MNHEY and CDR2 SVGAGI. V lost 2 bases, J lost 5 bases, and 8 bases stayed unmatched. The CDR3 is 16 residues long. The CDR3 protein is CASSYLGTTGTGELFF. DNA of the CDR3: TGTGCCAGCAGTTACCTCGGGACTACTGGAACCGGGGAGCTGTTTTTT.

This clone was seen a single time. V and J are TRBV5-6 and TRBJ1-2; the match to TRBD1 covers 10 bases. This CDR3 has 16 amino acids. The V gene's germline CDR1 is SGHDT and CDR2 YYEEEE. V was clipped by 4 bases and J by 4 bases; unmatched bases: 10. CDR3 in amino acids: CASSREGQGEVYGYTF. Written as DNA, the CDR3 is TGTGCCAGCAGCCGCGAAGGACAGGGGGAAGTCTATGGCTACACCTTC.

V usage is TRBV5-1 and J usage is TRBJ1-1; 8 nucleotides align to TRBD1. This CDR3 region has 15 residues. J lost 1 base, V lost 0 bases, and 2 bases had no gene match. CDR1 is SGHRS, CDR2 YFSETQ, per germline. This CDR3 reads CASSLDRGANTEAFF. In DNA, the CDR3 is TGCGCCAGCAGCTTGGACAGGGGGGCGAACACTGAAGCTTTCTTT.

V and J are TRBV6-1 and TRBJ2-4; weak D call: TRBD1 (6 bases). CDR1 is MNHNS and CDR2 is SASEGT in the germline V gene. Trimming took off 3 bases at V and 0 bases at J, with 9 bases between the two ends. CDR3 length: 15 amino acids. The CDR3 coding sequence is TGTGCCAGCAGTGACGGACAGCTAGCCAAAAACATTCAGTACTTC. This encodes CASSDGQLAKNIQYF.

The chain combines TRBV7-9 with TRBJ2-7; D might be TRBD1 (7 bases). The germline V and J ends were trimmed by 7 bases and 5 bases, with 21 bases remaining between them. This CDR3 comprises 15 residues. Germline CDR1 SEHNR, CDR2 FQNEAQ (reference sequence). The CDR3 reads CASITSTQGGNEQYF. The DNA of the CDR3 is TGTGCCAGCATTACAAGTACGCAGGGGGGCAACGAGCAGTACTTC.

The rearrangement joins TRBV2 to TRBJ1-3; D is undetermined. V gave up 2 bases and J gave up 4 bases, with 6 bases separating them. In germline, CDR1 is SNHLY, CDR2 FYNNEI. The CDR3 is made up of 13 amino acids. CDR3 sequence (DNA): TGTGCCAGCAGTGAATCCGGGGGAAACACCATATATTTT. Translating gives CASSESGGNTIYF.

The chain joins TRBV5-6 to TRBJ1-4, with 7 bases that match TRBD1. This CDR3 is built from 16 residues. The germline CDR1 and CDR2 sequences are SGHDT and YYEEEE. V lost 0 bases, J lost 8 bases, and 10 bases stayed unmatched. For the CDR3, the DNA is TGTGCCAGCAGCTTGGTGGGGGACAGTAACCGGGAAAAACTGTTTTTT. Encoded protein: CASSLVGDSNREKLFF.

The count of this clone is one. The rearrangement joins TRBV6-5 to TRBJ1-5, with unresolved D. Trimming cost V 6 bases and J 2 bases, with 11 bases left between them. The CDR3 is made up of 14 amino acids. The germline V gene has CDR1 MNHEY and CDR2 SVGAGI. The CDR3 DNA reads as TGTGCCAGCAGCCGAGAGGTTGGCAATCAGCCCCAGCATTTT. This encodes CASSREVGNQPQHF.

V and J are TRBV2 and TRBJ2-1; 7 bases align to TRBD2. Germline V CDR1 and CDR2: SNHLY, FYNNEI. J gave up 0 bases and V 2 bases, and 4 bases lay outside the gene matches. The CDR3 sequence is 16 residues long. The CDR3 loop is CASSEWGGSSYNEQFF. CDR3 sequence (DNA): TGTGCCAGCAGTGAATGGGGCGGGAGCTCCTACAATGAGCAGTTCTTC.